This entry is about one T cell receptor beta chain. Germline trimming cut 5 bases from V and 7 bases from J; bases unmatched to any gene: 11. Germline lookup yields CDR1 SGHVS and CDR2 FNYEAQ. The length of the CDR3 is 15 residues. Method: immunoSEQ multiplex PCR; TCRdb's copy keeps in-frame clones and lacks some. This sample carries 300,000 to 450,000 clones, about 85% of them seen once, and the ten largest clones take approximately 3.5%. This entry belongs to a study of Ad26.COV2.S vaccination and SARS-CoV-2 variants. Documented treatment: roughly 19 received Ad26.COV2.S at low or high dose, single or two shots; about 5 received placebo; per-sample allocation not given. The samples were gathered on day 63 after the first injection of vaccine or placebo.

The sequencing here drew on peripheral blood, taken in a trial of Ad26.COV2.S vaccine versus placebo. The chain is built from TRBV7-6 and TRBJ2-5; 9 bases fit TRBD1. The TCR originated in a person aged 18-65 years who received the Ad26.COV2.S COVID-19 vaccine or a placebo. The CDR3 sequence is CASSTTGQGLATQYF. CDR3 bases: TGTGCCAGCAGCACGACGGGACAGGGTTTGGCGACCCAGTACTTC.